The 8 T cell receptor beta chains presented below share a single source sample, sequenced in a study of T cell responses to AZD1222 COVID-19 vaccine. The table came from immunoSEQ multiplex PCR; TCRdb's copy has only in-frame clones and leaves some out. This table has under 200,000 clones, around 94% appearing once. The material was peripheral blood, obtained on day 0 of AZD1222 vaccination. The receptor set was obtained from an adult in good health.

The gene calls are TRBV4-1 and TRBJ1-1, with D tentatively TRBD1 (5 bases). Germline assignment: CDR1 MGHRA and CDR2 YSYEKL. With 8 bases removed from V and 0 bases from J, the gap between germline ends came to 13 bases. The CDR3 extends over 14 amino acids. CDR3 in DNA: TGCGCCAGCCGTCGGGGACCCATGAACACTGAAGCTTTCTTT. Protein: CASRRGPMNTEAFF.

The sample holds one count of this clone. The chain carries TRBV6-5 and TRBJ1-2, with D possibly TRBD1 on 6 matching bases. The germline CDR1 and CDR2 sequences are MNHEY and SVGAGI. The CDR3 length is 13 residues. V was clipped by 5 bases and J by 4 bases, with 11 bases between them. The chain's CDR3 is CASSLTGPYGYTF. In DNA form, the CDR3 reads TGTGCCAGCAGTCTTACAGGGCCCTATGGCTACACCTTC.

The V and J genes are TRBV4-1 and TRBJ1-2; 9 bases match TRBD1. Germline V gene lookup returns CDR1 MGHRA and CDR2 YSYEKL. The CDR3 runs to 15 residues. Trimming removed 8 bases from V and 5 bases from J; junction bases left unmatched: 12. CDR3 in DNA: TGCGCCAGCGGTAGGGGCCGACAGGGGGGGTATGGCTACACCTTC. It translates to CASGRGRQGGYGYTF.

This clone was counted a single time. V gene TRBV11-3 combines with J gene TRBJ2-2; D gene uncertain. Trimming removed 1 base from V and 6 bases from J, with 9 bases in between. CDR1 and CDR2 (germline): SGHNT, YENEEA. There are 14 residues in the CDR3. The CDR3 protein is CASSLGQGSGELFF. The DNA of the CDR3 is TGTGCCAGCAGCTTAGGCCAAGGGTCCGGGGAGCTGTTTTTT.

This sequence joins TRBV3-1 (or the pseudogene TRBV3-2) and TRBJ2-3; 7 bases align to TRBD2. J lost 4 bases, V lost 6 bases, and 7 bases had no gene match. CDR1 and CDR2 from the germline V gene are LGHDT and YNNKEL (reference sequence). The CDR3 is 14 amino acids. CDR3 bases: TGTGCCAGCAGGAGGGGCGGGGGAGCAGATACGCAGTATTTT. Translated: CASRRGGGADTQYF.

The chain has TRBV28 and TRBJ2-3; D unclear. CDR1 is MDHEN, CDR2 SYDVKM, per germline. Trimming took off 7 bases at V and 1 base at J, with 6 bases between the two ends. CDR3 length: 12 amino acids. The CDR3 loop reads CASKKGTDTQYF. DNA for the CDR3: TGTGCCAGCAAAAAAGGCACAGATACGCAGTATTTT.

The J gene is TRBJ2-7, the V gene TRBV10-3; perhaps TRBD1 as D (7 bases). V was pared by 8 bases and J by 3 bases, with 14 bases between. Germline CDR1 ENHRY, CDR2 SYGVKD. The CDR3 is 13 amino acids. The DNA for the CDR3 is TGTGCCATCGTCGGCAGGGGGGACTACGAGCAGTACTTC. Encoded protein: CAIVGRGDYEQYF.

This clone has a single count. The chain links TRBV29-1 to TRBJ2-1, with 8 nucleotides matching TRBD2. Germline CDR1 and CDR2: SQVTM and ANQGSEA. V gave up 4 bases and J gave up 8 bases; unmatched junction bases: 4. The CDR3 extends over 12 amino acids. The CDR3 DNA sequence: TGCAGCGTTGGGCTAGCGGGCTATGAGCAGTTCTTC. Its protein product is CSVGLAGYEQFF.